This T cell receptor beta chain came from a study of control samples from healthy donors and cancer patients. Libraries were prepared by immunoSEQ multiplex PCR; TCRdb keeps only in-frame clonotypes and omits some of them. The table has some 140,000 clones, roughly 89% seen once. Germline V CDR1 and CDR2: SGHTA, FQGNSA. The CDR3 loop spans 13 amino acids. V gave up 6 bases and J gave up 2 bases; unmatched junction bases: 2. In this sample, this clone turned up a few times. The receptor was derived from a man in his fifties or sixties with head and neck cancer. Sequencing was done on a sample of PBMCs. The chain is built from TRBV7-2 and TRBJ2-7; 9 nucleotides match TRBD2. DNA for the CDR3: TGTGCCAGCAGGCTAGCGGGGACCTACGAGCAGTACTTC. It encodes CASRLAGTYEQYF.